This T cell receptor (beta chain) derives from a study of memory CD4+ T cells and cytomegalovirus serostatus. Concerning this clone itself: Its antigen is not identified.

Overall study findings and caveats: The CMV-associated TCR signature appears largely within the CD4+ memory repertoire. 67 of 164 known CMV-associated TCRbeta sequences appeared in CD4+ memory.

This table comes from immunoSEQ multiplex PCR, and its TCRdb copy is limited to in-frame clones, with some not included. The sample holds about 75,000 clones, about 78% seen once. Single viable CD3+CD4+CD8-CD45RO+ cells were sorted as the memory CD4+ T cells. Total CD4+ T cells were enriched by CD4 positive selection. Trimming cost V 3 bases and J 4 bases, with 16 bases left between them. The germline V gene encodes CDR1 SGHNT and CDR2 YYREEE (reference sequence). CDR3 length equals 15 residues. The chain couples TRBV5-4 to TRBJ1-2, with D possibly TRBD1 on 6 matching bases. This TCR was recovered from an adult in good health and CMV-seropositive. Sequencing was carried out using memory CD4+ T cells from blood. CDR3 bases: TGTGCCAGCAGCTCCGTTGGGACAATACCCTATGGCTACACCTTC. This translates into CASSSVGTIPYGYTF. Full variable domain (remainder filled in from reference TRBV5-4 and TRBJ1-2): ETGVTQSPTHLIKTRGQQVTLRCSSQSGHNTVSWYQQALGQGPQFIFQYYREEENGRGNFPPRFSGLQFPNYSSELNVNALELDDSALYLCASSSVGTIPYGYTFGSGTRLTVV.